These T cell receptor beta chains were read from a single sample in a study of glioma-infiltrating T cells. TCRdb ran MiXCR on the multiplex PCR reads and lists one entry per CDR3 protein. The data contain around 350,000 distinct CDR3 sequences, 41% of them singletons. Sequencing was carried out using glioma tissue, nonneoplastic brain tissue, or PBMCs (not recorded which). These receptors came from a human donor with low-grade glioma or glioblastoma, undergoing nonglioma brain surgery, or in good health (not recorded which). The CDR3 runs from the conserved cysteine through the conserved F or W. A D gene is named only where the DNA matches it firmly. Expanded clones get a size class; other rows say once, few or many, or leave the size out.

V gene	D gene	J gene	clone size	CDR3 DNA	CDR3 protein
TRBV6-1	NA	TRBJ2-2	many	TGTGCCAGCACAGGGCCGAACACCGGGGAGCTGTTTTTT	CASTGPNTGELFF
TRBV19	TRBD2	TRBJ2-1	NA	TGTGCCAGTCGGACTAGACCTTTTTACAATGAGCAGTTCTTC	CASRTRPFYNEQFF
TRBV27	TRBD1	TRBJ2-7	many	TGTGCCAGCAGCCCCGGACAGGGAGTGGGCGAGCAGTACTTC	CASSPGQGVGEQYF
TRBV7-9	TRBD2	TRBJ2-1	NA	TGTGCCAGCAGCTTAGTCCGACTAGCGGGAGGGCTAGGTGAGGATGAGCAGTTCTTC	CASSLVRLAGGLGEDEQFF
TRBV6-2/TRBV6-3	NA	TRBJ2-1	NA	TGTGCCAGCAGTTACTCGGGGGAAGCCTACAATGAGCAGTTCTTC	CASSYSGEAYNEQFF
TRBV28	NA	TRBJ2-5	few	TGTGCCAGCAGTCCAGGGGAAGGGCGTCAGGAGACCCAGTACTTC	CASSPGEGRQETQYF
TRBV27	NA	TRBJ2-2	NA	TGTGCCAGCAGAGGGGGAGATCTTTGGGAGAGTACCGGGGAGCTGTTTTTT	CASRGGDLWESTGELFF
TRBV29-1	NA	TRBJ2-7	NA	TGCAGCGTTGAAGATAGTACGATGGGCGAGCAGTACTTC	CSVEDSTMGEQYF
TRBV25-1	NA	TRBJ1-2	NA	TGTGCCAGCAGTGAACCCGGGACTCGGGAAGGCTATGGCTACACCTTC	CASSEPGTREGYGYTF
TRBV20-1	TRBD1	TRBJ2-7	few	TGCAGTGCTCGGGACAGGGGGCGTTCGGGAACCTACGAGCAGTACTTC	CSARDRGRSGTYEQYF
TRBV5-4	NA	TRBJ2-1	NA	TGTGCCAGCAGCGTTACAGAGAATGAGCAGTTCTTC	CASSVTENEQFF
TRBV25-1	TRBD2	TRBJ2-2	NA	TGTGCCAGCAGCAGATTAGCGGGAGCGAACACCGGGGAGCTGTTTTTT	CASSRLAGANTGELFF
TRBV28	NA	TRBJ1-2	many	TGTGCCAGCAGTTTTCGGGACATTCGCGGCTACACCTTC	CASSFRDIRGYTF
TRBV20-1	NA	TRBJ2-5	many	TGCAGTGCTAGACCCGGGTCCCAAGAGACCCAGTACTTC	CSARPGSQETQYF
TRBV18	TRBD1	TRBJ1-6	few	TGTGCCAGCTCACGACAGGGTTCCAGGGATTCACCCCTCCACTTT	CASSRQGSRDSPLHF
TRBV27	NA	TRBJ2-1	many	TGTGCCAGCAGTTTCTTTACGGGGCAGGGAAGCAATGAGCAGTTCTTC	CASSFFTGQGSNEQFF
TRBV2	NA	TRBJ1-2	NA	TGTGCCAGCAATTCATTCCCCGGCCAGGGCGGTGGCTACACCTTC	CASNSFPGQGGGYTF
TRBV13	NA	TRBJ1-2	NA	TGTGCCAGCAGCGTCAGAGATAACTATGGCTACACCTTC	CASSVRDNYGYTF
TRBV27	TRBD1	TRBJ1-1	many	TGTGCCATCTTTAGCCGGACAGGGACCAAAGCTTTCTTT	CAIFSRTGTKAFF
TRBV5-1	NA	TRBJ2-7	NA	TGCGCCAGCAGCTTGGGGGACGGAGTACGCGTGCAGTACTTC	CASSLGDGVRVQYF
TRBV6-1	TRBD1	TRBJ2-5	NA	TGTGCCAGCAGTAAACCCTCCCAGGGGGCCTACGAGCAGTGCTTC	CASSKPSQGAYEQCF
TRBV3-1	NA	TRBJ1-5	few	TGTGCCAGCAGCCAAGGCCAGGGGAGCAATCAGCCCCAGCATTTT	CASSQGQGSNQPQHF